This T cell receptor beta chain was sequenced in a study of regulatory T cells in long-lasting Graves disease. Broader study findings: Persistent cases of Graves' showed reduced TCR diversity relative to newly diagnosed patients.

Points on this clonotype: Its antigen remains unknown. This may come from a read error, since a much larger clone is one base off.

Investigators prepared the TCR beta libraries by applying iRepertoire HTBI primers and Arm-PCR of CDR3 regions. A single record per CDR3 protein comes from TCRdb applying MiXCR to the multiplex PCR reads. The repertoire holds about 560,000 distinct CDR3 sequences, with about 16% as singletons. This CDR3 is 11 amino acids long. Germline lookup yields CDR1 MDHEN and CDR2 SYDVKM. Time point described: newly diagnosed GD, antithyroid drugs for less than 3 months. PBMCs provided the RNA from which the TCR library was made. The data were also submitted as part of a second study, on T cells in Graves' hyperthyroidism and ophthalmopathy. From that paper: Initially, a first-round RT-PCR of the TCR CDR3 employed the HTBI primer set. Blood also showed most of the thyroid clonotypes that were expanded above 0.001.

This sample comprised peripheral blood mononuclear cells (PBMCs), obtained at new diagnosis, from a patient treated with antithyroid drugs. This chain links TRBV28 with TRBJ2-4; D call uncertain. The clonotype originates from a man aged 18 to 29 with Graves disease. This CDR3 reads CAGSLRYIQYF. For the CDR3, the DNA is TGTGCCGGCAGTTTGAGGTACATTCAGTACTTC.